The 8 T cell receptor beta chains reported below all come from one sample, sequenced in a study of CXCR3-negative and CXCR3-positive naive CD8 T cells (dated by TCRdb to between 2018 and 2021). Instrument used: NextSeq 550. The Human TCR Profiling Kit (MiLaboratory) was used to make UMI-labeled 5' RACE TRB cDNA libraries. Each CDR3 protein sequence appears as one entry after TCRdb reprocessed the reads, and no DNA is included. This sample's clone table shows about 150,000 distinct CDR3 sequences. About 0.27% of the sample is held by the ten biggest clonotypes. No antigens are known for them. Overall study outcomes, separate from this receptor: Compared with CXCR3-negative naive cells, CXCR3-positive naive cells had TRB CDR3s with higher hydrophobicity (lower Kidera factor 4), lower energy, and higher strength and volume indices.

Sequencing was performed on naive CXCR3+ CD8+ T cells from blood. The cell subset or site label for this specimen denotes: CD45RO-CCR7+CD27+CD95- naive CD8+ T cells expressing CXCR3 (TNR3+). All receptors come from a human donor in good health. Some clones in this sample may be carry-over from other donors' samples.

This CDR3 is CSVEGGGDPYEQYF. This chain links TRBV29-1 with TRBJ2-7; with no DNA, the TCRdb D assignment of TRBD1 cannot be verified. CDR1 and CDR2 from the germline V gene are SQVTM and ANQGSEA. This CDR3 is 14 amino acids long.

The chain recombines TRBV28 with TRBJ2-7. The CDR3 runs 16 residues. Germline V CDR1 and CDR2: MDHEN, SYDVKM. The CDR3 loop reads CASRVEDGARSYEQYF. Together with reference TRBV28 and TRBJ2-7, the CDR3 gives the full variable domain: DVKVTQSSRYLVKRTGEKVFLECVQDMDHENMFWYRQDPGLGLRLIYFSYDVKMKEKGDIPEGYSVSREKKERFSLILESASTNQTSMYLCASRVEDGARSYEQYFGPGTRLTVT.

J is TRBJ2-2 and V is TRBV7-3; as DNA is missing, the TRBD1 call by TCRdb cannot be tested. CDR3 length: 13 amino acids. The germline gives CDR1 SGHTA, CDR2 FQGTGA. CDR3 sequence: CASSTGTTGELFF. Full variable domain (remainder filled in from reference TRBV7-3 and TRBJ2-2): GAGVSQTPSNKVTEKGKYVELRCDPISGHTALYWYRQSLGQGPEFLIYFQGTGAADDSGLPNDRFFAVRPEGSVSTLKIQRTERGDSAVYLCASSTGTTGELFFGEGSRLTVL.

This chain uses TRBV4-1 with TRBJ2-1; without DNA, the TCRdb call of TRBD1 cannot be checked. There are 15 residues in the CDR3. The germline CDR1 and CDR2 sequences are MGHRA and YSYEKL. This CDR3 reads CASSQAGQGVAEQFF.

The chain combines TRBV28 with TRBJ2-5; TCRdb's assignment of TRBD1 cannot be checked, as there is no DNA. The CDR3 sequence is 14 residues long. Per germline, CDR1 MDHEN and CDR2 SYDVKM. CDR3 loop: CASSLTGVQETQYF.

The rearrangement joins TRBV14 to TRBJ2-5. The CDR3 consists of 11 residues. Germline CDR1 SGHDN, CDR2 FVKESK. This CDR3 reads CASSQEETQYF.

The J gene is TRBJ2-7, the V gene TRBV7-9; TCRdb's assignment of TRBD1 cannot be checked, as there is no DNA. The CDR3 contains 12 residues. CDR1 is SEHNR, CDR2 FQNEAQ, per germline (reference sequence). CDR3 sequence reads: CASVPISYEQYF.

The rearrangement links TRBV6-2 or TRBV6-3 to TRBJ2-4; TCRdb calls TRBD1, which cannot be checked without DNA. CDR1 is MNHEY and CDR2 is SVGEGT in the germline V gene. This CDR3 is built from 15 residues. This CDR3 is CASSYRTGQQNIQYF.